This T cell receptor (beta chain) was sequenced for a study of OX40 agonist ivuxolimab in advanced cancers. Study in general: People in dose escalation had one of these cancers: hepatocellular carcinoma, melanoma, renal cell or head and neck cancer. Of mixed ages from about 23 to 90 and averaging about 60 years, the group was roughly 85% male.

Produced via immunoSEQ multiplex PCR; TCRdb's table is partial and in-frame only. The sample shows roughly 56,000 clones, around 85% of them seen only once. This clone appeared a few times. The TCR was taken from an adult with an advanced solid tumor such as melanoma, head and neck, liver or kidney cancer. The sample consisted of CD4+ or CD8+ T cells sorted from blood, taken in a trial of the OX40 agonist ivuxolimab.

CDR3 nucleotide sequence: TGTGCCATCAGTGAGTCAGGCGAAGGAGCTTTCTTT. Amino acid sequence: CAISESGEGAFF. The V gene is TRBV10-3, the J gene TRBJ1-1; D gene uncertain. Trimming pared 0 bases from V and 10 bases from J, leaving 9 bases between. In germline, CDR1 is ENHRY, CDR2 SYGVKD. There are 12 residues in the CDR3.